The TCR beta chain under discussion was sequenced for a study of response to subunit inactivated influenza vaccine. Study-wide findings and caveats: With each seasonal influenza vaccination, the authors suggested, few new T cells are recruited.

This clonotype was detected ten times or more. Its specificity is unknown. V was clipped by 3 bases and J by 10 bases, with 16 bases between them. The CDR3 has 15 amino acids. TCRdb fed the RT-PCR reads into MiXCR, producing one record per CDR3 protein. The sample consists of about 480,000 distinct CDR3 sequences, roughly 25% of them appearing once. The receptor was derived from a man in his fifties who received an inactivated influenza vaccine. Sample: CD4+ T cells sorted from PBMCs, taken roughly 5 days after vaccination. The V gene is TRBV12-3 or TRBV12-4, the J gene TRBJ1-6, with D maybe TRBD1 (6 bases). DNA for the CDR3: TGTGCCAGCAGTTTTTCCCAGGGGACAAGCTCACCCCTCCACTTT. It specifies CASSFSQGTSSPLHF.